This T cell receptor beta chain was identified during a study of T-cell memory formation after mild COVID-19. Study results and caveats: Still unconfirmed is whether the second-wave clones peaking on day 37 recognized SARS-CoV-2.

As to this clonotype: Its antigen is still unknown.

CDR1 and CDR2 (germline): SQVTM, ANQGSEA. V was pared by 8 bases and J by 0 bases, with 16 bases between. CDR3 size: 14 residues. MiXCR, applied by TCRdb to the 5' RACE reads, yields one record per CDR3 protein. The top ten clones hold 20% to 25% of a sample with 250,000 to 350,000 distinct CDR3 sequences, 15% to 20% of them seen once. This receptor was taken from a man aged 18 to 35 who had mild COVID-19 (a few samples of this study predate the infection). Cell type and time point are not known. Input material: PBMCs or a T cell subset sorted from them (not recorded which). This chain uses TRBV29-1 with TRBJ1-1; D unclear. The CDR3 DNA follows: TGCAGCTTAAGGGCAAATAGAATGAACACTGAAGCTTTCTTT. Protein sequence: CSLRANRMNTEAFF.